The 4 T cell receptor beta chains reported below all come from one sample, sequenced in a study of T cell repertoires in cytomegalovirus infection. TCRdb reprocessed the reads with MiXCR, giving one entry per CDR3 protein. Of approximately 200,000 distinct CDR3 sequences in the sample, under 30% were seen once. Source material: PBMCs. The receptors stem from a human donor in good health (CMV status not recorded). Some clones in this sample may be carry-over from other donors' samples.

This sequence joins TRBV2 and TRBJ1-5; 11 bases match TRBD1. J lost 7 bases, V lost 6 bases, and 5 bases had no gene match. This CDR3 spans 14 amino acids. Germline assignment: CDR1 SNHLY and CDR2 FYNNEI. CDR3 coding DNA: TGTGCCAGCAGCGTAGGACAGGGGGCACAGCCCCAGCATTTT. Translation: CASSVGQGAQPQHF.

V is TRBV9 and J is TRBJ2-1, with 7 bases fitting TRBD2. Germline V CDR1 and CDR2: SGDLS, YYNGEE. The ends lost 5 bases at V and 0 bases at J; junction bases unmatched: 2. This CDR3 comprises 14 residues. For the CDR3, the DNA is TGTGCCAGCAGTCTAGCGGTCTCCTACAATGAGCAGTTCTTC. Its protein is CASSLAVSYNEQFF.

Ten or more counts support this clonotype. V usage is TRBV7-2 and J usage is TRBJ2-1; no reliable D call. The CDR3 extends over 14 amino acids. Trimming took off 5 bases at V and 2 bases at J, with 10 bases between the two ends. From germline, CDR1 is SGHTA and CDR2 FQGNSA. The CDR3 loop reads CASSPLLPYNEQFF. As DNA, the CDR3 is TGTGCCAGCAGCCCCCTCCTCCCCTACAATGAGCAGTTCTTC.

This clonotype has more than one count but fewer than ten. The chain recombines TRBV20-1 with TRBJ1-1, with TRBD1 matching over 10 bases. Germline lookup yields CDR1 DFQATT and CDR2 SNEGSKA (reference sequence). V was pared by 5 bases and J by 3 bases, with 9 bases of the junction left unmatched. This CDR3 is 15 amino acids long. The CDR3, as DNA: TGCAGTGCTCCCTCGTTCGGGACAGGGGACACTGAAGCTTTCTTT. Residues: CSAPSFGTGDTEAFF.